This entry is about one TCR beta chain. This clone occurred once. It lacks a known antigen. It has no much larger one-base neighbor in the sample; base qualities were not kept. This entry comes from a study of T cell clonotyping in hematopoietic cell transplantation listed by TCRdb under 2021. For the wider study: In the study, roughly 140 blood samples were gathered from roughly 35 consecutive transplant recipients and their related donors. Patient recruitment ran from 2015 to early 2017, and follow-up continued until late 2020 or death.

On the study overall, not on this receptor specifically: Donor and pretransplant recipient Inverse Simpson Index values predicted broader posttransplant TCR repertoire diversity. After transplant, TCR diversity in recipients dropped, and pathologically expanded clonotypes increased progressively from day 30 to day 180. Only a small fraction of recipient repertoires overlapped donor repertoires, with over 95% appearing de novo at the given depth. Sample size was limited, and cells were not sorted, so CD4 and CD8 repertoire contributions could not be separated.

TCR beta CDR3 regions were amplified from genomic DNA with the immunoSEQ assay, a bias-controlled multiplex PCR using V- and J-specific primers. A second PCR step added a proprietary barcode and Illumina adapter sequences to the CDR3 amplicons. An Illumina MiSeq instrument was used for sequencing of the CDR3 libraries. The original methods were these. Export and quality control were performed with immunoSEQ Analyzer 3.0, and downstream analyses were performed with R Bioconductor and Immunarch. Only productive rearrangements in the normalized downsampled data set were used to calculate repertoire metrics. In the normalized cohort, clonotypes with more than 5 templates were defined as pathologically expanded. The Inverse Simpson Index served as the measure of repertoire diversity. To capture all clonotypes, CMV-specificity analyses were performed on the non-normalized data set. TCRdb holds this immuneACCESS table with in-frame rearrangements only. Some clones are missing; in checked studies, unresolved V genes explain under half, and the rest has no known cause. Clone size and V and J calls were adopted from that table, with D and trimming inferred from the DNA. Across this sample there are 15,000 to 20,000 clones, with 70% to 90% seen only once. About 4.5% of the sample goes to the ten largest clones.

For TCR beta sequencing, blood samples came from the related transplant donors. Nuclei Lysis Solution was used to extract genomic DNA from fresh or cryopreserved unfractionated peripheral blood mononuclear cells. From a lookup of the germline V gene (reference sequence), CDR1 and CDR2 are DFQATT and SNEGSKA. V drops 5 bases and J drops 11 bases, leaving 15 bases in between. There are 11 amino acids in the CDR3, from cysteine to phenylalanine inclusive. Only the CDR3 region is kept as DNA, spanning 33 bases read in frame from base 1. Material for sequencing was peripheral blood mononuclear cells. The chain is made from TRBV20-1 and TRBJ1-1; confidence is insufficient to name the D gene. This TCR was recovered from a woman aged 40-49 years in good health. Some clones in this sample may be carry-over from other donors' samples. CDR3 loop: CSAQDGLAAFF. The sequence in DNA is TGCAGTGCTCAGGACGGCCTGGCGGCTTTCTTT.